The 7 T cell receptor beta chains below all came from one sample that was sequenced in a study of blood T cells in healthy people across ages. A second about 7 to 12 cycle PCR used barcoded and J-beta primers. Each CDR3 protein is one row after TCRdb ran MiXCR on the 5' RACE reads. This repertoire shows approximately 1.5 million distinct CDR3 sequences, roughly 43% found once; its top ten account for over 3.5%. The sample comprised blood. These receptors were obtained from a woman younger than 30 in good health.

In its sample, this clonotype was seen a few times. This rearrangement joins TRBV27 to TRBJ2-5, with TRBD2 as a possible D gene (7 bases). This CDR3 has 15 residues. Germline V gives CDR1 MNHEY, CDR2 SMNVEV (reference sequence). Trimming stripped 0 bases from V and 0 bases from J, with 8 bases between. The CDR3 DNA sequence: TGTGCCAGCAGTTTATCGCGGGGGCACCAAGAGACCCAGTACTTC. It codes for CASSLSRGHQETQYF.

This clonotype was found once. The genes are TRBV4-3 and TRBJ2-4; D is ambiguous. Germline loops: CDR1 LGHNA, CDR2 YSLEER. This CDR3 spans 14 amino acids. V gave up 0 bases and J gave up 0 bases, with 3 bases separating them. The CDR3, as DNA: TGCGCCAGCAGCCAAGAAATAGCCAAAAACATTCAGTACTTC. This translates into CASSQEIAKNIQYF.

The gene calls are TRBV4-1 and TRBJ2-7, with D perhaps matching TRBD2 (5 bases). The germline V and J ends were trimmed by 1 base and 2 bases, with 18 bases remaining between them. CDR1 and CDR2 (germline): MGHRA, YSYEKL. The CDR3 loop spans 17 amino acids. The CDR3 bases are TGCGCCAGCAGCCAAGTTCTGACCCGTACGGGAACCTACGAGCAGTACTTC. The encoded protein is CASSQVLTRTGTYEQYF.

The chain employs TRBV24-1 and TRBJ1-6, with 10 nucleotides matching TRBD1. Germline loops: CDR1 KGHDR, CDR2 SFDVKD. There are 17 residues in the CDR3. With V trimmed by 1 base and J by 6 bases, 5 bases remained unmatched. The CDR3 sequence is CATSDFGTGESNSPLHF. The CDR3 nucleotides are TGTGCCACCAGTGATTTTGGGACAGGGGAGAGTAATTCACCCCTCCACTTT.

The V and J genes are TRBV7-2 and TRBJ2-7, with D possibly matching TRBD1 (6 bases). The germline V gene has CDR1 SGHTA and CDR2 FQGNSA. V lost 6 bases and J 10 bases, leaving 16 bases between the germline ends. This CDR3 is 12 amino acids long. The CDR3 region is CASSLDSQDQYF. In DNA, the CDR3 is TGTGCCAGCAGTTTGGACAGCCAGGACCAGTACTTC.

This chain uses TRBV20-1 with TRBJ1-1; no reliable D call. V was cut by 5 bases and J by 6 bases, with 13 bases left in between. The V gene's germline CDR1 is DFQATT and CDR2 SNEGSKA (reference sequence). This CDR3 comprises 12 residues. The CDR3 DNA reads as TGCAGTGCTGCCTCCCCAGGCGCTGAAGCTTTCTTT. Translation: CSAASPGAEAFF.

This clonotype was recorded a few times. The chain joins TRBV18 to TRBJ1-4; 7 nucleotides agree with TRBD1. V shed 6 bases, J shed 7 bases, and the junction held 8 bases outside the gene matches. Per the germline V gene, CDR1 is KGHSH and CDR2 is LQKENI. The CDR3 consists of 14 residues. As DNA, the CDR3 is TGTGCCAGCTCCCCCGGACAGGCCGCTGAAAAACTGTTTTTT. Translation: CASSPGQAAEKLFF.